This is a list of T cell receptor beta chains from one sample in a study of cytomegalovirus exposure and HLA in healthy donors. The data were produced by immunoSEQ multiplex PCR, yet TCRdb's version contains in-frame clones alone and is incomplete. The sample includes some 130,000 clones. Specimen: PBMCs. The receptors originated from a woman aged 60-75 years in good health and CMV-seronegative. The CDR3 runs from the conserved cysteine through the conserved F or W. D genes are given only for firm matches.

d_call	v_call	j_call	cdr3_nt	cdr3_aa
TRBD1	TRBV5-8	TRBJ2-5	TGTGCCAGCAGCTTTGACAGGGGGAGAGAGACCCAGTACTTC	CASSFDRGRETQYF
.	TRBV28	TRBJ1-2	TGTGCCAGCAGTCCCGGCGGGGCGGGCTATGGCTACACCTTC	CASSPGGAGYGYTF
TRBD1	TRBV11-2	TRBJ1-1	TGTGCCAGCAGCTTAGCAGGGGGCCGAACTGAAGCTTTCTTT	CASSLAGGRTEAFF
.	TRBV11-3	TRBJ2-7	TGTGCCAGCAGCCCTGGCGGCGACGAGCAGTACTTC	CASSPGGDEQYF
TRBD1	TRBV5-4	TRBJ2-5	TGTGCCAGCAGAAATAGACAGGGTCAAGAGACCCAGTACTTC	CASRNRQGQETQYF
.	TRBV29-1	TRBJ2-1	TGCAGCGGACGGGACTGGTCCTCCTACAATGAGCAGTTCTTC	CSGRDWSSYNEQFF
TRBD2	TRBV28	TRBJ2-3	TGTGCCAGCAGTTTAAGTATACTAGCGGATAGCACAGATACGCAGTATTTT	CASSLSILADSTDTQYF
TRBD1	TRBV5-1	TRBJ1-1	TGCGCCAGCAGCGGGACAGGGTCGGATCACACTGAAGCTTTCTTT	CASSGTGSDHTEAFF
TRBD1	TRBV28	TRBJ1-2	TGTGCCAGCAGTATGGGACAGAACTATGGCTACACCTTC	CASSMGQNYGYTF
.	TRBV25-1	TRBJ1-5	TGTGCCAGCAGTGATAGGGGGAATCAGCCCCAGCATTTT	CASSDRGNQPQHF
TRBD1	TRBV7-2	TRBJ1-2	TGTGCCAGCAGCGGACGACAGGGACGTGATGGGTACACCTTC	CASSGRQGRDGYTF
.	TRBV5-1	TRBJ1-3	TGCGCCAGCAGCTTGTCAATGGGGGGCTCTGGAAACACCATATATTTT	CASSLSMGGSGNTIYF
.	TRBV5-1	TRBJ2-7	TGCGCCAGCAGCGATTTAACCAGGGCCTACGAGCAGTACTTC	CASSDLTRAYEQYF
TRBD2	TRBV7-8	TRBJ2-3	TGTGCCAGCAGCTTATGGGGGGGGAGTGGGAGCACAGATACGCAGTATTTT	CASSLWGGSGSTDTQYF
.	TRBV7-9	TRBJ1-3	TGTGCCAGCAGCTATGGGGCGTCAGGCCTGCTCTCTGGAAACACCATATATTTT	CASSYGASGLLSGNTIYF
TRBD1	TRBV19	TRBJ1-6	TGTGCCAGTAGTCGGGACAGGGACCCTTATTCACCCCTCCACTTT	CASSRDRDPYSPLHF
.	TRBV11-3	TRBJ1-3	TGTGCCAGCAGCTTAACAGCATACTCTGGAAACACCATATATTTT	CASSLTAYSGNTIYF
.	TRBV4-1	TRBJ2-7	TGCGCCAGCAGCCATAAGGGGGCCTACGAGCAGTACTTC	CASSHKGAYEQYF
TRBD1	TRBV7-8	TRBJ1-1	TGTGCCAGCAGCTTGACGACAGGGGCTGAAGCTTTCTTT	CASSLTTGAEAFF
.	TRBV6-1	TRBJ1-5	TGTGCCAGCAAGGAGGGGGGGGCTGGTCAGCCCCAGCATTTT	CASKEGGAGQPQHF
.	TRBV21-1	TRBJ2-7	TGTGCCAGCAGCAAATGGGTCAGGACAAACTCCTACGAGCAGTACTTC	CASSKWVRTNSYEQYF
.	TRBV6-6	TRBJ2-7	TGTGCCAGCAGTTACCGGGGGGCGGTCTACGAGCAGTACTTC	CASSYRGAVYEQYF
.	TRBV6-5	TRBJ1-1	TGTGCCAGCAGAACACCGGGACACCTGAACACTGAAGCTTTCTTT	CASRTPGHLNTEAFF
.	TRBV9	TRBJ2-1	TGTGCCAGCAGCGGACCTGGGGGCCTCTCCTACAATGAGCAGTTCTTC	CASSGPGGLSYNEQFF
.	TRBV29-1	TRBJ2-6	TGCAGCGTGATCAGGGCTGGGGCCAACGTCCTGACTTTC	CSVIRAGANVLTF
TRBD1	TRBV11-3	TRBJ2-1	TGTGCCAGCAGCTTGGGACAGTCTTCCTACAATGAGCAGTTCTTC	CASSLGQSSYNEQFF
TRBD2	TRBV4-2	TRBJ2-3	TGTGCCAGCAGCCAAGAGTCGGTTAGCGGGGGGCGGGAAGATACGCAGTATTTT	CASSQESVSGGREDTQYF
TRBD1	TRBV6-5	TRBJ1-1	TGTGCCAGCAGTAGAACAGGGGGCACAGACACTGAAGCTTTCTTT	CASSRTGGTDTEAFF
TRBD2	TRBV28	TRBJ2-7	TGTGCCAGCAGTTATTCTAGCGGGAGGTGGGAGCAGTACTTC	CASSYSSGRWEQYF
TRBD2	TRBV27	TRBJ2-3	TGTGCCAGCAGTTTAAAGGGAGGCGGGGGTATCACAGATACGCAGTATTTT	CASSLKGGGGITDTQYF
TRBD1	TRBV6-5	TRBJ1-2	TGTGCCAGCTTCGGACAGGGATTAAGTGGTGGCTACACCTTC	CASFGQGLSGGYTF
.	TRBV7-2	TRBJ1-3	TGTGCCAGCAGCTTTAACAGGAATGGTGGCACCATATATTTT	CASSFNRNGGTIYF
.	TRBV10-3	TRBJ1-1	TGTGCCATCAGGACGGGGGGACGCACTGAAGCTTTCTTT	CAIRTGGRTEAFF
.	TRBV16	TRBJ1-2	TGTGCCAGCAGCCATAATCCCGAGTTCTACACCTTC	CASSHNPEFYTF
TRBD1	TRBV18	TRBJ1-5	TGTGCCAGCTCCCCCTCAACCGGGACAGACTACAATCAGCCCCAGCATTTT	CASSPSTGTDYNQPQHF
.	TRBV18	TRBJ1-1	TGTGCCAGCTCAGCCGGGCAGGGGACTGAAGCTTTCTTT	CASSAGQGTEAFF